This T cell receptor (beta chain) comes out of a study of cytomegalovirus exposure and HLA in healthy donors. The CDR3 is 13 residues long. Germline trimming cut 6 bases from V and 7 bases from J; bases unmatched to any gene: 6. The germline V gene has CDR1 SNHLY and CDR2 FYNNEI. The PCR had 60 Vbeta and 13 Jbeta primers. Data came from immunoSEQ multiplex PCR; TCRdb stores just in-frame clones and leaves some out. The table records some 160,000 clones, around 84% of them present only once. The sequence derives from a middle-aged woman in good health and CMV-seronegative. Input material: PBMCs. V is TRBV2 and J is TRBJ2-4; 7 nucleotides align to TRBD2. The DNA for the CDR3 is TGTGCCAGCAGCTCTATGCGGGGGAACATTCAGTACTTC. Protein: CASSSMRGNIQYF.